This T cell receptor (beta chain) was obtained from a study of response to subunit inactivated influenza vaccine (dated by TCRdb to about 2018). With regard to the full study: To follow how T cells responded to a trivalent subunit inactivated influenza vaccine, the researchers relied on deep quantitative profiling of the T cell receptor repertoire. Broad study findings and their caveats: It was suggested by the authors that each seasonal influenza vaccination may recruit only a limited number of new T cells.

The CDR3 holds 13 amino acids from the cysteine to the phenylalanine. Only CDR3 DNA is held: 39 bases, read in frame from base 1. V is cut by 2 bases and J by 15 bases, and the space between the germline ends is 17 bases. CDR1 and CDR2 were assigned from the germline V gene (reference sequence) as GTSNPN and SVGIG. The library came from RT-PCR. The sequencer listed for this sample is Illumina HiSeq 2500. The public reads were quality trimmed at Q25 with fastp and then assembled into clones with MiXCR by TCRdb, keeping productive beta chains. Identical CDR3 protein sequences are pooled into one entry, listed with their most common genes and DNA. The table for this sample lists around 520,000 distinct CDR3 sequences; roughly 25% of them were counted only once. The top ten clones comprise about 1.9% of the sample. Details on this clonotype: This clone's antigen is unknown. Base qualities are not provided; no much larger clone lies one nucleotide away.

The specimen was CD4+ T cells sorted from PBMCs, collected about 5 days after vaccination. The source is a man in his forties or fifties who received an inactivated influenza vaccine. Donor details come from another sample of the same person, matched by shared clones. The V and J genes are TRBV30 and TRBJ1-6, with a weak D call of TRBD1 (5 bases match). The CDR3: CAWSRGDRRLLHF. The sequence in DNA is TGTGCCTGGAGTAGGGGTGATCGCCGTCTCCTCCACTTT.